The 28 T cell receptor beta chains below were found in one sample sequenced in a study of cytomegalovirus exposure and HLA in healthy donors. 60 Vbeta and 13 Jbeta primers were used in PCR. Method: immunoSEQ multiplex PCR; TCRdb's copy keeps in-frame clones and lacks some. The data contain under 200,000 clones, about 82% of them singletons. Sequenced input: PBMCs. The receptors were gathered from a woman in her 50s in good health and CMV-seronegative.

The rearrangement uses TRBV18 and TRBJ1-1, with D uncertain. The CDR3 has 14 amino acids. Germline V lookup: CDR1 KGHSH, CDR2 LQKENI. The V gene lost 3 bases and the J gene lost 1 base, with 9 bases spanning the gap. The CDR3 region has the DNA TGTGCCAGCTCACCCCTCGGAGGGAACACTGAAGCTTTCTTT. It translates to CASSPLGGNTEAFF.

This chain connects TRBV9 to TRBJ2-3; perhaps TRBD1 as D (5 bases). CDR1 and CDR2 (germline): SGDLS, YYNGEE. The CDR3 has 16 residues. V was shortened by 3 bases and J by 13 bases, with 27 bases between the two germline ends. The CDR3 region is CASSAETEERTRPKYF. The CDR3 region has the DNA TGTGCCAGCAGCGCAGAGACAGAGGAAAGAACTCGGCCTAAGTATTTT.

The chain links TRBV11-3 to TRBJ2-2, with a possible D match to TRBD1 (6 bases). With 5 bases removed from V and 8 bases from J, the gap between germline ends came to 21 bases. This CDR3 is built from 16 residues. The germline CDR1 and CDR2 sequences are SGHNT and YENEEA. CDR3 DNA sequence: TGTGCCAGCAGCCCAATGCTGGGGGCAGGCCGAGGGGAGCTGTTTTTT. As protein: CASSPMLGAGRGELFF. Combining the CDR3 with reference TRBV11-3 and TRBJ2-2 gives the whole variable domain EAGVVQSPRYKIIEKKQPVAFWCNPISGHNTLYWYLQNLGQGPELLIRYENEEAVDDSQLPKDRFSAERLKGVDSTLKIQPAELGDSAVYLCASSPMLGAGRGELFFGEGSRLTVL.

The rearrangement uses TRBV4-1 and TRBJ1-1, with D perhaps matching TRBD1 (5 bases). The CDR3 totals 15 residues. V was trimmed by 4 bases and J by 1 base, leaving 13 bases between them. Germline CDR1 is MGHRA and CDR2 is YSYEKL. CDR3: CASSLGRASNTEAFF. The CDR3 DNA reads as TGCGCCAGCAGCCTCGGCAGGGCGTCGAACACTGAAGCTTTCTTT.

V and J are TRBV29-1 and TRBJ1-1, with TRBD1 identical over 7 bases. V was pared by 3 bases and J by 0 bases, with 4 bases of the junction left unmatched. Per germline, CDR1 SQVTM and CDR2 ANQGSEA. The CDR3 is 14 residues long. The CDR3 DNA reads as TGCAGCGTTGATACAGGGGAAATGAACACTGAAGCTTTCTTT. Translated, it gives CSVDTGEMNTEAFF.

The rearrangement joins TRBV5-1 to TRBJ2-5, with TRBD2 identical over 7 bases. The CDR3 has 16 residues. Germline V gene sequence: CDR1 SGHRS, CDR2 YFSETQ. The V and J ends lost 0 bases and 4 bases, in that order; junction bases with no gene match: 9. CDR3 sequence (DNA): TGCGCCAGCAGCTTGGTCGCGGGAGCATTGGGAGAGACCCAGTACTTC. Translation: CASSLVAGALGETQYF.

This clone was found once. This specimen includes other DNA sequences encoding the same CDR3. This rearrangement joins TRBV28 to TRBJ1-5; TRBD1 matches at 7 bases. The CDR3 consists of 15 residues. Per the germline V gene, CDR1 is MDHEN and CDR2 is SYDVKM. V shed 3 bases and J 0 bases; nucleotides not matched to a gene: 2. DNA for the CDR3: TGTGCCAGCAGTTTGACAGGGTATAGCAATCAGCCCCAGCATTTT. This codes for CASSLTGYSNQPQHF.

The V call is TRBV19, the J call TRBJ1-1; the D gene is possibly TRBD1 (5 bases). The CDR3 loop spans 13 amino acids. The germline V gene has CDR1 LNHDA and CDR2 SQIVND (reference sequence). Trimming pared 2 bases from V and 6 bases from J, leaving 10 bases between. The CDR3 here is CASSISSGAEAFF. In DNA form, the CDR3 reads TGTGCCAGTAGTATATCCTCGGGGGCTGAAGCTTTCTTT.

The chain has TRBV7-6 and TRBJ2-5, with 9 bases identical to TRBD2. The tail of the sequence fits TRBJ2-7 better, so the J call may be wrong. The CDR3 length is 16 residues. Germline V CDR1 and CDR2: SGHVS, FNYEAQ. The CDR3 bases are TGTGCCAGCAGCTTAGGGCTGCGGGAGGGATCCTACGAGCAGTACTTC. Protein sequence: CASSLGLREGSYEQYF.

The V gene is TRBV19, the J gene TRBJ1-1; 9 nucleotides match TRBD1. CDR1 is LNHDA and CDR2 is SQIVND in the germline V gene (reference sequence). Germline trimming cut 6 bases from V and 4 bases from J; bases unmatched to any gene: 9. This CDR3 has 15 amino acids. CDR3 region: CASRPISTGGTEAFF. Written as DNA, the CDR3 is TGTGCCAGTAGGCCTATTTCGACAGGGGGCACTGAAGCTTTCTTT.

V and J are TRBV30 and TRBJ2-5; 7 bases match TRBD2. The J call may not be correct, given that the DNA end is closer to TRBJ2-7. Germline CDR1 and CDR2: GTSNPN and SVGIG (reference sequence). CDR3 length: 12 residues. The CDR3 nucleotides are TGTGCCTGGGCCCTGGGAGGGTACGAGCAGTACTTC. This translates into CAWALGGYEQYF.

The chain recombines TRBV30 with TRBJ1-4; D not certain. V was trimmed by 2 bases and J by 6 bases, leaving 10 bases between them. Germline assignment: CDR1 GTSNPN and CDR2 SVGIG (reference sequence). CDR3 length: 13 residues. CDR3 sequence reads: CAWSRGSYEKLFF. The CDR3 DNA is TGTGCCTGGAGTCGAGGATCTTATGAAAAACTGTTTTTT.

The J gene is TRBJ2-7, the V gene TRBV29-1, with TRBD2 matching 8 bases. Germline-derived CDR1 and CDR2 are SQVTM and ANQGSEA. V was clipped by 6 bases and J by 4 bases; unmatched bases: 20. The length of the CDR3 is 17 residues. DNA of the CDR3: TGCAGCGTAGGGGGGACTAGGATTTCTCGGGGGTCATACGAGCAGTACTTC. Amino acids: CSVGGTRISRGSYEQYF.

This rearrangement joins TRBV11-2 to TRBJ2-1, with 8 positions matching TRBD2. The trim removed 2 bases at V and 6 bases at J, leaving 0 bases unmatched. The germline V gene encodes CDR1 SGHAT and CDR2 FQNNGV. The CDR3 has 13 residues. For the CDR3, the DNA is TGTGCCAGCAGCTTACTAGCGGGCAATGAGCAGTTCTTC. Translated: CASSLLAGNEQFF.

In DNA, the CDR3 is TGTGCCAGCAGCTTGGACAAGGGGGACTACGAGCAGTACTTC. Amino acid sequence: CASSLDKGDYEQYF. V and J are TRBV7-3 and TRBJ2-7, with D perhaps matching TRBD1 (6 bases). The CDR3 runs to 14 residues. Germline V gene data show CDR1 as SGHTA and CDR2 as FQGTGA. V was pared by 3 bases and J by 3 bases, with 12 bases between. Combining the CDR3 with reference TRBV7-3 and TRBJ2-7 gives the whole variable domain GAGVSQTPSNKVTEKGKYVELRCDPISGHTALYWYRQSLGQGPEFLIYFQGTGAADDSGLPNDRFFAVRPEGSVSTLKIQRTERGDSAVYLCASSLDKGDYEQYFGPGTRLTVT.

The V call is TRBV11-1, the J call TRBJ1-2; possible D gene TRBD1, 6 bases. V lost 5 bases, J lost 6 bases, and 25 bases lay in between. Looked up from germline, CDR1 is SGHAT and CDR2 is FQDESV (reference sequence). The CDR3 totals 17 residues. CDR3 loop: CASSLSTGFRSLDGYTF. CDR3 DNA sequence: TGTGCCAGCAGCCTGTCGACAGGTTTTAGGAGCTTAGATGGCTACACCTTC.

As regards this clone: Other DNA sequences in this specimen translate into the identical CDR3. The CDR3 protein is CASSRDRVYGYTF. Written as DNA, the CDR3 is TGTGCCAGCAGCCGCGACAGGGTATATGGCTACACCTTC. The rearrangement uses TRBV7-2 and TRBJ1-2, with 7 bases matching TRBD1. Germline trimming cut 5 bases from V and 5 bases from J; bases unmatched to any gene: 5. The CDR3 spans 13 residues. Germline V lookup: CDR1 SGHTA, CDR2 FQGNSA.

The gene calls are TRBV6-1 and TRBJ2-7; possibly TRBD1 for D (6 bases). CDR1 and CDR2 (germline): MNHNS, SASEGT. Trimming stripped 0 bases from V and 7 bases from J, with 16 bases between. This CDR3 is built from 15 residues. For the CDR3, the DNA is TGTGCCAGCAGTGAAGCAAGGGGGTCTCAAGAAGAGCAGTACTTC. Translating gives CASSEARGSQEEQYF.

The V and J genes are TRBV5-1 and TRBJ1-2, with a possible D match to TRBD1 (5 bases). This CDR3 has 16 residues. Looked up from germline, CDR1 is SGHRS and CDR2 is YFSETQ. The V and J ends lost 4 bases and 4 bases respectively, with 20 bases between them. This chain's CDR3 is CASSPSTVPSLYGYTF. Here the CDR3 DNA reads TGCGCCAGCAGCCCCTCGACAGTTCCCAGCCTCTATGGCTACACCTTC. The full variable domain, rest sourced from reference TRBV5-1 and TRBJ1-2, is KAGVTQTPRYLIKTRGQQVTLSCSPISGHRSVSWYQQTPGQGLQFLFEYFSETQRNKGNFPGRFSGRQFSNSRSEMNVSTLELGDSALYLCASSPSTVPSLYGYTFGSGTRLTVV.

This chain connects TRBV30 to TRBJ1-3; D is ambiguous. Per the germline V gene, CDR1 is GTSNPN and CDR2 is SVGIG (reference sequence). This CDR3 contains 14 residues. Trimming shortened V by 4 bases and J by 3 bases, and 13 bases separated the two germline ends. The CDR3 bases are TGTGCCTGGAAGACGTTCGGGTATGGAAACACCATATATTTT. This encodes CAWKTFGYGNTIYF.

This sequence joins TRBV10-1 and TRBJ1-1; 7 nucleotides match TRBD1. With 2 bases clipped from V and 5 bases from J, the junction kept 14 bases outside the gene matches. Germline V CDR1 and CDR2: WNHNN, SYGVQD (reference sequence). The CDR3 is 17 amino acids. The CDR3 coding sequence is TGCGCCAGCAGTGAGAACAGGGGACGATCCCGGAAGACTGAAGCTTTCTTT. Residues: CASSENRGRSRKTEAFF.

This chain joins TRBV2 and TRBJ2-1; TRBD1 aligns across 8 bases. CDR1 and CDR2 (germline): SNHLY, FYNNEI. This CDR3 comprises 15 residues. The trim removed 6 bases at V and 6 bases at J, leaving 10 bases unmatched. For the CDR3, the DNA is TGTGCCAGCAGCGATGGGACAGGCTATTTCAATGAGCAGTTCTTC. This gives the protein CASSDGTGYFNEQFF. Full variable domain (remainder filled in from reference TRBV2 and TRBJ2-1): EPEVTQTPSHQVTQMGQEVILRCVPISNHLYFYWYRQILGQKVEFLVSFYNNEISEKSEIFDDQFSVERPDGSNFTLKIRSTKLEDSAMYFCASSDGTGYFNEQFFGPGTRLTVL.

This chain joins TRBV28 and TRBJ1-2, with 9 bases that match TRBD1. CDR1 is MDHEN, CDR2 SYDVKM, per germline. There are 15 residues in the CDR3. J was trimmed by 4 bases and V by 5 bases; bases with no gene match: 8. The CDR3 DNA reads TGTGCCAGCAGTATAAACAGGGGGCAGATCTATGGCTACACCTTC. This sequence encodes CASSINRGQIYGYTF.

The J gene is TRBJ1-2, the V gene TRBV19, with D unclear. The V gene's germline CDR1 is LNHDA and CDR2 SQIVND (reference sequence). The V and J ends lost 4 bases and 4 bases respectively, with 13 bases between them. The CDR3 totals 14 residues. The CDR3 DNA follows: TGTGCCAGTAGTAAGTCCGAGCGGTTCTATGGCTACACCTTC. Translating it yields CASSKSERFYGYTF.

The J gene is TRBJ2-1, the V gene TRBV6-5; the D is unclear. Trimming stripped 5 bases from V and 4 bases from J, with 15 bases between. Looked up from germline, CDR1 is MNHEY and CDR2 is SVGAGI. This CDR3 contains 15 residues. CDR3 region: CASSQRATTYNEQFF. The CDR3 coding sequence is TGTGCCAGCAGTCAGCGAGCCACTACGTACAATGAGCAGTTCTTC.

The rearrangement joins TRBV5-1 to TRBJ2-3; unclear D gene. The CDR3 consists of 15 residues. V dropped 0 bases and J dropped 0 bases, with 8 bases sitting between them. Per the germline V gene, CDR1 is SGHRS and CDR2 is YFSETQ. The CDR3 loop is CASSLVVGSTDTQYF. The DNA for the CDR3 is TGCGCCAGCAGCTTGGTGGTCGGGAGCACAGATACGCAGTATTTT.

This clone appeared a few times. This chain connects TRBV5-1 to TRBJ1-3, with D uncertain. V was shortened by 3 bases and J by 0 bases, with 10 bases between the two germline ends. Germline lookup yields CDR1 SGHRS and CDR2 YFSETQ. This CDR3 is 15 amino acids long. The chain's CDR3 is CASSYSSPSGNTIYF. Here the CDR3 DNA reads TGCGCCAGCAGCTACAGTTCCCCCTCTGGAAACACCATATATTTT.

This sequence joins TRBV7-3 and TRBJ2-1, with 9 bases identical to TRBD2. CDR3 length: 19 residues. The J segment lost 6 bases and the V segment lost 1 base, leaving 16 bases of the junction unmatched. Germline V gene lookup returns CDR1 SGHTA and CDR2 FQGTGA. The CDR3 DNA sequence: TGTGCCAGCAGCTTAAAAGGGAGTGGAGCGGGAGGCCTATCCAATGAGCAGTTCTTC. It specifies CASSLKGSGAGGLSNEQFF.